These 5 T cell receptor beta chains share one sample of origin, sequenced in a study of cytomegalovirus exposure and HLA in healthy donors. 13 Jbeta primers and 60 Vbeta primers were used for the PCR. The data were produced by immunoSEQ multiplex PCR, yet TCRdb's version contains in-frame clones alone and is incomplete. Altogether around 130,000 clones are present, 70% to 80% being singletons, with the ten largest covering 2.6%. Sequenced material: PBMCs. These receptors all come from a woman between 55 and 75 years old in good health and CMV-seropositive.

This clone was recorded once. The V gene is TRBV7-2, the J gene TRBJ2-7; possibly TRBD1 for D (6 bases). Germline loops: CDR1 SGHTA, CDR2 FQGNSA. Trimming shortened V by 5 bases and J by 6 bases, and 14 bases separated the two germline ends. The CDR3 has 13 amino acids. CDR3 nucleotides: TGTGCCAGCAGCCGTACAGGGCTCGCCGAGCAGTACTTC. Translating gives CASSRTGLAEQYF.

This sequence joins TRBV5-6 and TRBJ1-1, with D unresolved. The CDR3 has 14 amino acids. V was clipped by 2 bases and J by 1 base, with 9 bases between them. CDR1 is SGHDT, CDR2 YYEEEE, per germline. This CDR3 reads CASSFEGRNTEAFF. CDR3 sequence (DNA): TGTGCCAGCAGCTTTGAGGGCCGGAACACTGAAGCTTTCTTT.

The V gene is TRBV5-1, the J gene TRBJ2-7; TRBD2 is a possible D gene (6 bases). Germline lookup yields CDR1 SGHRS and CDR2 YFSETQ. The CDR3 has 14 residues. Trimming stripped 4 bases from V and 4 bases from J, with 15 bases between. Here the CDR3 DNA reads TGCGCCAGCAGCGGCGGGACCCCCGGATACGAGCAGTACTTC. Protein sequence: CASSGGTPGYEQYF. Together with reference TRBV5-1 and TRBJ2-7, the CDR3 gives the full variable domain: KAGVTQTPRYLIKTRGQQVTLSCSPISGHRSVSWYQQTPGQGLQFLFEYFSETQRNKGNFPGRFSGRQFSNSRSEMNVSTLELGDSALYLCASSGGTPGYEQYFGPGTRLTVT.

Comments on this clone: Other DNA sequences from this sample encode an identical CDR3 as well. The chain carries TRBV6-5 and TRBJ2-3; D is ambiguous. Trimming pared 0 bases from V and 1 base from J, leaving 5 bases between. CDR3 size: 14 residues. Germline assignment: CDR1 MNHEY and CDR2 SVGAGI. Written as DNA, the CDR3 is TGTGCCAGCAGTTACTCCGAGGGCACAGATACGCAGTATTTT. Protein sequence: CASSYSEGTDTQYF.

The rearrangement uses TRBV7-6 and TRBJ1-1; 7 nucleotides align to TRBD1. This CDR3 is 13 amino acids long. The germline CDR1 and CDR2 sequences are SGHVS and FNYEAQ. J gave up 0 bases and V 5 bases, and 0 bases lay outside the gene matches. CDR3 coding DNA: TGTGCCAGCAGCCAGGGGGTGAACACTGAAGCTTTCTTT. Its translation is CASSQGVNTEAFF.